Here is one T cell receptor beta chain with its context. Antigen: not known. Libraries were prepared by immunoSEQ multiplex PCR; TCRdb keeps only in-frame clonotypes and omits some of them. Of 2 million to 2.5 million clones in the sample, less than 95% were seen once. It was into CD45RA+ naive and CD45RA-negative memory subsets that the CD4+ cells were split. This CDR3 is built from 13 residues. Germline V gives CDR1 SQVTM, CDR2 ANQGSEA. The junction had 11 bases not matched to a gene; V was cut back by 7 bases and J by 7 bases. The sample is drawn from a study of shared clonotypes between healthy human individuals. Findings of the study overall: With few donors, the genetic and exposure-history diversity represented was limited.

V and J are TRBV29-1 and TRBJ1-2; 8 bases match TRBD1. The TCR was taken from a man between 18 and 35 years old in good health. Some clones in this sample may be carry-over from other donors' samples. Sequencing was done on a sample of naive CD4+ T cells from PBMCs. Subset of the sample: CD45RA+ positively selected. CDR3 protein: CSAKTGRGPGYTF. In DNA, the CDR3 is TGCAGCGCCAAAACGGGCAGGGGGCCTGGCTACACCTTC.